This entry lists 6 T cell receptor beta chains sequenced from one sample in a study of early T cells in non-severe SARS-CoV-2 infection. One entry per CDR3 protein results from TCRdb running MiXCR on the 5' RACE reads. The table records roughly 55,000 distinct CDR3 sequences, roughly 6.5% of them present only once. The source material was whole blood. The receptors derive from an adult who was a healthcare worker with PCR-confirmed SARS-CoV-2 infection or an uninfected control (not recorded which).

In this sample, this clonotype turned up a few times. This sequence joins TRBV7-9 and TRBJ2-6, with TRBD1 matching over 7 bases. The length of the CDR3 is 18 residues. Germline-derived CDR1 and CDR2 are SEHNR and FQNEAQ (reference sequence). V trimming: 5 bases; J trimming: 1 base; junction bases outside the gene matches: 11. The CDR3: CASSRQGSGRSGANVLTF. CDR3 DNA sequence: TGTGCCAGCAGCAGACAGGGCAGCGGCAGGTCTGGGGCCAACGTCCTGACTTTC.

There are many counts of this clonotype. The J gene is TRBJ2-1, the V gene TRBV7-3, with a possible D match to TRBD1 (6 bases). The V end was cut by 2 bases, the J end by 1 base, with 9 bases between. The V gene's germline CDR1 is SGHTA and CDR2 FQGTGA. The CDR3 is made up of 15 amino acids. The DNA of the CDR3 is TGTGCCAGCAGCTTATCACAGGGATCCTACAATGAGCAGTTCTTC. It codes for CASSLSQGSYNEQFF.

This clonotype was counted many times. The V and J genes are TRBV9 and TRBJ2-3; D might be TRBD2 (5 bases). The CDR3 covers 14 residues. The germline V gene encodes CDR1 SGDLS and CDR2 YYNGEE. The V gene lost 0 bases and the J gene lost 4 bases, with 9 bases spanning the gap. The CDR3 DNA reads TGTGCCAGCAGCGTAGCTGGGAGTGCAGATACGCAGTATTTT. Translated: CASSVAGSADTQYF.

In its sample, this clonotype was seen many times. The chain joins TRBV10-3 to TRBJ2-1; D is unresolved. The CDR3 spans 13 residues. V shed 4 bases and J shed 5 bases, with 9 bases lying between them. Germline V gives CDR1 ENHRY, CDR2 SYGVKD. CDR3 protein: CAISVAGDNEQFF. CDR3 coding DNA: TGTGCCATCAGTGTAGCCGGCGACAATGAGCAGTTCTTC.

This sequence joins TRBV7-3 and TRBJ1-1; D unresolved. This CDR3 region has 14 residues. Trimming shortened V by 2 bases and J by 4 bases, and 11 bases separated the two germline ends. The germline gives CDR1 SGHTA, CDR2 FQGTGA. The CDR3: CASSLEVGRTEAFF. CDR3 nucleotide sequence: TGTGCCAGCAGCTTAGAGGTCGGTCGCACTGAAGCTTTCTTT.

This chain uses TRBV14 with TRBJ1-4; D unresolved. V lost 4 bases, J lost 4 bases, and 16 bases lay in between. Germline V lookup: CDR1 SGHDN, CDR2 FVKESK. The CDR3 extends over 16 amino acids. As DNA, the CDR3 is TGTGCCAGCAGCCCCCTCATCCGTGGTTATAATGAAAAACTGTTTTTT. The encoded protein is CASSPLIRGYNEKLFF.